This T cell receptor beta chain was identified in a study of cytomegalovirus exposure and HLA in healthy donors. Those who donated were healthy bone marrow donors. PCR amplification relied on 60 Vbeta primers (plus 13 Jbeta primers). This table comes from immunoSEQ multiplex PCR, and its TCRdb copy is limited to in-frame clones, with some not included. Among approximately 120,000 clones, 74% were seen once, and the ten largest hold around 4%. This clone appeared a single time. Its antigen is unknown. Trimming at V came to 5 bases and at J to 6 bases, leaving 11 bases not matched to a gene. Germline-derived CDR1 and CDR2 are SSHAT and FNYEAQ (reference sequence). The CDR3 covers 17 residues. Overall study findings and caveats: CMV serostatus was the sole immune exposure information available. A later analysis reported that several of the most significant clusters appeared to be linked to common viral pathogens, among them Epstein-Barr virus. Relative to the approximately 700-donor mean, N-insertions were reportedly fewer in an Asian-associated ancestry cluster in a later analysis.

This clonotype was obtained from a woman between 45 and 65 years old in good health and CMV-seropositive. This chain links TRBV7-7 with TRBJ2-2; 11 nucleotides line up with TRBD2. Source material: PBMCs. As DNA, the CDR3 is TGTGCCAGCAGCCCAGATCGAGGGACTAGCGGCGCCGGGGAGCTGTTTTTT. Its translation: CASSPDRGTSGAGELFF.